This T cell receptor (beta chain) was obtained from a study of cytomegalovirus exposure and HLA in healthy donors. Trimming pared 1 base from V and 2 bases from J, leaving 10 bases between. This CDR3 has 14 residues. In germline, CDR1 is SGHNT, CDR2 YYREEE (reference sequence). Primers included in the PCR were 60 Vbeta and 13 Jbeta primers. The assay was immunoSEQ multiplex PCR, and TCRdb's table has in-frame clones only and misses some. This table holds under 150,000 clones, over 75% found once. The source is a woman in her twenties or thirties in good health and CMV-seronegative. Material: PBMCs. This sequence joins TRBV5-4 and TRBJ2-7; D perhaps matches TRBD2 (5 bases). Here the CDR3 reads CASSLWGDTYEQYF. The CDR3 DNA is TGTGCCAGCAGCTTGTGGGGAGACACCTACGAGCAGTACTTC.